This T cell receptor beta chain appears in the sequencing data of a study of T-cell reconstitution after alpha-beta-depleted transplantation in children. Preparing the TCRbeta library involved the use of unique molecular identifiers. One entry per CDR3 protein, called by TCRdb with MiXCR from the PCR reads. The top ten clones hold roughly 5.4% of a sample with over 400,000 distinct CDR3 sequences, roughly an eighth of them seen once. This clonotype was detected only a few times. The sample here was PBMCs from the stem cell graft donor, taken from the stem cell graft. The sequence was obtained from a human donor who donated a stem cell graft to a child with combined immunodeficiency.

The CDR3 nucleotides read TGCGCCAGCAGCCAATATTTTGGACAATTCGAGCAGTACTTC. This sequence encodes CASSQYFGQFEQYF. V and J are TRBV4-3 and TRBJ2-7; weak D call: TRBD1 (5 bases). V lost 2 bases and J 6 bases, leaving 14 bases between the germline ends. Germline assignment: CDR1 LGHNA and CDR2 YSLEER. The CDR3 extends over 14 amino acids.